This record looks at one T cell receptor (beta chain) sequence and its context. Authors' processing steps: Amplification of reference gene primers provided the estimated nucleated cell counts. Only in-frame clones appear in the TCRdb table, and some are missing; sequencing was by immunoSEQ multiplex PCR. That table furnishes V, J and clone size, whereas the DNA furnished D and trimming. The sample has roughly 120,000 clones, approximately 87% seen once; the top ten hold around 8%. This specimen belongs to a study of blood T cell repertoires in COVID-19. About the study: From T cells, B-cell-depleted T cells, or PBMCs came the material, which was cDNA or gDNA.

The CDR3 totals 14 residues. The germline CDR1 and CDR2 sequences are PRHDT and FYEKMQ (reference sequence). V was pared by 2 bases and J by 6 bases, with 10 bases between. The V gene is TRBV13, the J gene TRBJ2-2, with D possibly TRBD1 on 6 matching bases. This clonotype was obtained from a man between 70 and 80 years old who had recovered from COVID-19. Specimen: peripheral blood. CDR3 sequence reads: CASSLSPGAGELFF. Written as DNA, the CDR3 is TGTGCCAGCAGCTTATCCCCAGGGGCCGGGGAGCTGTTTTTT.